The 29 T cell receptor beta chains presented below share a single source sample, sequenced in a study of T cells in women clearing cervical HPV infection. Sequencing used immunoSEQ multiplex PCR; TCRdb keeps in-frame clones, though not all of them. The sample includes tens of thousands of clones. The material sequenced was blood buffy coat. The source of these receptors is a woman aged 18 to 69 with a cervical HPV16 infection that either progressed to CIN3+ or cleared (not recorded which).

With respect to this clone: The read terminates 3 residues ahead of where the CDR3 ends, so the germline J gene completes it. The chain uses TRBV13 and TRBJ2-1; possible D gene TRBD2, 6 bases. The germline gives CDR1 PRHDT, CDR2 FYEKMQ (reference sequence). The CDR3 sequence is 17 residues long. Deletions cut 5 bases from V and 0 bases from J, with 17 bases between. The covered CDR3 bases are TGTGCCAGCAGCCTACCGGAGGGCAGGAGCTCCTACAATGAG. It translates to CASSLPEGRSSYNE. The CDR3 in full is CASSLPEGRSSYNEQFF.

In regard to this clone: Sequencing ends 3 residues short of the CDR3 end; the germline J gene provides the rest. This chain joins TRBV19 and TRBJ2-1, with a tentative D call TRBD2 (6 bases). V was pared by 3 bases and J by 2 bases, with 11 bases between. The CDR3 contains 15 residues. Germline V lookup: CDR1 LNHDA, CDR2 SQIVND (reference sequence). CDR3 in amino acids: CASSMGGGPYNEQFF. The DNA read from the CDR3 is TGTGCCAGTAGTATGGGGGGAGGACCCTACAATGAG. Together with reference TRBV19 and TRBJ2-1, the CDR3 gives the full variable domain: DGGITQSPKYLFRKEGQNVTLSCEQNLNHDAMYWYRQDPGQGLRLIYYSQIVNDFQKGDIAEGYSVSREKKESFPLTVTSAQKNPTAFYLCASSMGGGPYNEQFFGPGTRLTVL.

Concerning this clone itself: The read terminates 3 residues ahead of where the CDR3 ends, so the germline J gene completes it. V usage is TRBV5-1 and J usage is TRBJ2-5; D is unresolved. Trimming removed 1 base from V and 2 bases from J, with 6 bases in between. Germline values: CDR1 SGHRS, CDR2 YFSETQ. The CDR3 extends over 13 amino acids. Partial CDR3 DNA: TGCGCCAGCAGCTTGCCCCTACAAGAGACC. Residues: CASSLPLQET. The CDR3 in its entirety is CASSLPLQETQYF.

A word on this clone: From the germline J gene comes the end of the CDR3, since the read stops 3 residues before it. The chain combines TRBV23-1 with TRBJ1-5; unclear D gene. TRBV23-1 falls under the ORF class, with uncertain function. This CDR3 has 15 residues. The germline V and J ends were trimmed by 0 bases and 5 bases, with 11 bases remaining between them. The sequenced CDR3 bases are TGCGCCAGCAGTCAATCTCACCGGGGAGATCAGCCC. Translating it yields CASSQSHRGDQP. The whole CDR3 protein is CASSQSHRGDQPQHF.

As to this clone: The read ends 3 residues before the CDR3 terminus; that terminus is restored from the germline J gene. V usage is TRBV5-4 and J usage is TRBJ2-5; TRBD2 agrees at 7 bases. The ends lost 0 bases at V and 5 bases at J; junction bases unmatched: 7. The germline V gene encodes CDR1 SGHNT and CDR2 YYREEE (reference sequence). CDR3 size: 15 residues. CDR3 DNA, as far as it was read: TGTGCCAGCAGCTTGGTTCTAGCGGAGGGGGAGACC. This gives the protein CASSLVLAEGET. The complete CDR3 reads CASSLVLAEGETQYF.

CDR3 loop: CASSFGTTSYNDYTF. The covered CDR3 bases are TGTGCCAGCAGCTTCGGGACAACCTCCTACAATGAC. The chain links TRBV7-3 to TRBJ1-2; D perhaps matches TRBD1 (6 bases). The read is 3 residues too short to cover the CDR3 end, so that end is filled in from the germline J gene. The germline gives CDR1 SGHTA, CDR2 FQGTGA. The CDR3 contains 15 residues.

Of note for this clone: The read is 3 residues too short to cover the CDR3 end, so that end is filled in from the germline J gene. The chain has TRBV19 and TRBJ2-7; weak D call: TRBD2 (6 bases). Germline V gives CDR1 LNHDA, CDR2 SQIVND (reference sequence). Trimming left V 5 bases short and J 5 bases short, with 25 bases between. CDR3 length equals 17 residues. CDR3 residues: CASSGGGTLAEDDEQYF. The CDR3 DNA, read in part, is TGTGCCAGTAGTGGAGGCGGGACTCTCGCCGAGGACGACGAG.

A note on this clone: The read stops 3 residues short of the end of the CDR3; the missing end is completed from the germline J gene. The rearrangement links TRBV12-3 or TRBV12-4 to TRBJ1-5; D might be TRBD1 (5 bases). Trimming removed 4 bases from V and 5 bases from J, with 12 bases in between. CDR3 length equals 14 residues. The CDR3 sequence: CASSSGGSYQPQHF. The part of the CDR3 DNA that was read is TGTGCCAGCAGTTCTGGGGGGAGTTATCAGCCC.

On this clone itself: The read falls 3 residues short of the CDR3 end, and the missing part is taken from the germline J gene. V is TRBV6-2 or TRBV6-3 and J is TRBJ2-1; 11 positions match TRBD2. Germline values: CDR1 MNHEY, CDR2 SVGEGT. V dropped 8 bases and J dropped 2; count of bases not matched to a gene: 2. The CDR3 covers 14 residues. This CDR3 is CASVGLAAYNEQFF. CDR3 DNA, as far as it was read: TGTGCCAGCGTGGGACTAGCGGCCTACAATGAG.

With regard to this clone: The read is 3 residues too short to cover the CDR3 end, so that end is filled in from the germline J gene. This chain connects TRBV7-2 to TRBJ1-5; perhaps TRBD1 as D (5 bases). Trimming stripped 5 bases from V and 2 bases from J, with 10 bases between. The germline CDR1 and CDR2 sequences are SGHTA and FQGNSA. The CDR3 contains 14 residues. The part of the CDR3 DNA that was read is TGTGCCAGCAGCCCAGGGCCAGGCAATCAGCCC. Translating it yields CASSPGPGNQP. The whole CDR3 region reads CASSPGPGNQPQHF.

Of note for this clone: The sequenced fragment ends 3 residues before the CDR3 boundary, so the rest is inferred from the germline J gene. The V call is TRBV20-1, the J call TRBJ2-3; 15 nucleotides agree with TRBD2. The CDR3 length is 16 residues. Germline V gene lookup returns CDR1 DFQATT and CDR2 SNEGSKA (reference sequence). CDR3 protein: CSALGLAGGDWETQYF. The sequenced CDR3 bases are TGCAGTGCCCTCGGACTAGCGGGAGGGGATTGGGAGACG.

On this clone: Coverage ceases 3 residues before the CDR3 finishes, and the germline J gene fills in the end. The chain employs TRBV10-3 and TRBJ1-1; D is unclear. This CDR3 spans 12 amino acids. Per the germline V gene, CDR1 is ENHRY and CDR2 is SYGVKD. The covered CDR3 bases are TGTGCCATCAGTGAGTGGTCCGTCGGG. This encodes CAISEWSVG. The whole CDR3 protein is CAISEWSVGAFF.

Points on this clone: Read sequence stops 3 residues before the CDR3 end, and the germline J gene provides the missing end. The V call is TRBV2, the J call TRBJ2-3; 8 bases align to TRBD1. Germline V CDR1 and CDR2: SNHLY, FYNNEI. CDR3 length: 15 residues. Trimming cost V 5 bases and J 2 bases; bases outside gene matches: 6. Partial CDR3 DNA: TGTGCCAGCAGTCCCAGGGGGCGCGACACAGATACG. This translates into CASSPRGRDTDT. The whole CDR3 region reads CASSPRGRDTDTQYF.

Worth noting for this clone: The read is 3 residues too short to cover the CDR3 end, so that end is filled in from the germline J gene. The rearrangement links TRBV10-3 to TRBJ2-7; 10 bases fit TRBD1. With 3 bases clipped from V and 6 bases from J, the junction kept 8 bases outside the gene matches. CDR3 length: 15 residues. The germline CDR1 and CDR2 sequences are ENHRY and SYGVKD. CDR3 bases read: TGTGCCATCAGTGACCCGGACAGGGGGGATGCCGAG. It specifies CAISDPDRGDAE. The whole CDR3 sequence reads CAISDPDRGDAEQYF.

Points on this clone: The read ends 3 residues shy of where the CDR3 ends; the end is completed using the germline J gene. The V call is TRBV19, the J call TRBJ2-2; D perhaps matches TRBD1 (5 bases). Germline CDR1 reads LNHDA; CDR2 reads SQIVND (reference sequence). The CDR3 totals 14 residues. The V end lost 5 bases, the J end lost 4 bases, and 11 bases lay between the germline ends. The CDR3 region is CASSPQGSTGELFF. CDR3 bases read: TGTGCCAGTAGTCCCCAGGGAAGCACCGGGGAG. Looking up the rest from reference TRBV19 and TRBJ2-2 gives the full variable domain: DGGITQSPKYLFRKEGQNVTLSCEQNLNHDAMYWYRQDPGQGLRLIYYSQIVNDFQKGDIAEGYSVSREKKESFPLTVTSAQKNPTAFYLCASSPQGSTGELFFGEGSRLTVL.

Incomplete CDR3 DNA: TGTGCCAGCAGCTTTGACCCCGGGGATACG. Amino acids: CASSFDPGDT. The whole CDR3 sequence is CASSFDPGDTQYF. The V and J genes are TRBV5-6 and TRBJ2-3, with no clear D. The CDR3 extends 3 residues past the end of the read, so its final part is completed from the germline J gene. Trimming removed 2 bases from V and 6 bases from J, with 10 bases in between. Looked up from germline, CDR1 is SGHDT and CDR2 is YYEEEE. The CDR3 loop spans 13 amino acids.

For this clone: Read coverage stops 3 residues before the CDR3 terminus; the germline J gene supplies the remainder. This chain connects TRBV20-1 to TRBJ2-7, with a tentative D call TRBD1 (6 bases). The CDR3 has 13 amino acids. The germline V gene encodes CDR1 DFQATT and CDR2 SNEGSKA (reference sequence). Trimming cost V 5 bases and J 4 bases, with 15 bases left between them. The CDR3 sequence is CSAHIHRDYEQYF. The sequenced part of the CDR3 DNA is TGCAGTGCTCACATTCACAGGGATTACGAG.

With regard to this clone: The CDR3 is cut off 3 residues early in the read; its end comes from the germline J gene. The chain has TRBV7-2 and TRBJ2-7; 11 bases line up with TRBD2. Unmatched junction bases numbered 3, after V lost 2 bases and J lost 3 bases. The CDR3 runs to 15 residues. CDR1 is SGHTA and CDR2 is FQGNSA in the germline V gene. The CDR3 DNA, read in part, is TGTGCCAGCAGCTTAATAGCGGGAGGGCTCTACGAG. Translated: CASSLIAGGLYE. The complete CDR3 reads CASSLIAGGLYEQYF. Filled out from reference TRBV7-2 and TRBJ2-7, the complete variable domain reads GAGVSQSPSNKVTEKGKDVELRCDPISGHTALYWYRQSLGQGLEFLIYFQGNSAPDKSGLPSDRFSAERTGGSVSTLTIQRTQQEDSAVYLCASSLIAGGLYEQYFGPGTRLTVT.

A note on this clone: The read halts 3 residues ahead of the CDR3 end, with the missing end drawn from the germline J gene. V usage is TRBV13 and J usage is TRBJ2-1, with TRBD1 matching over 7 bases. The CDR3 spans 14 residues. Looked up from germline, CDR1 is PRHDT and CDR2 is FYEKMQ (reference sequence). The J segment lost 3 bases and the V segment lost 6 bases, leaving 5 bases of the junction unmatched. The CDR3 here is CASSPGTVYNEQFF. The CDR3 DNA, read in part, is TGTGCCAGCAGTCCCGGGACAGTCTACAATGAG.

About this clone: The read finishes 3 residues shy of the CDR3 end, and the germline J gene is used to complete it. This chain links TRBV5-6 with TRBJ2-2; no firm D call. Per the germline V gene, CDR1 is SGHDT and CDR2 is YYEEEE. This CDR3 comprises 14 residues. CDR3 DNA (partial): TGTGCCAGCAGCTTGGGGTATGGAGACATGAAG. It translates to CASSLGYGDMK. The whole CDR3 region reads CASSLGYGDMKLFF.

With respect to this clone: The sequenced fragment ends 3 residues before the CDR3 boundary, so the rest is inferred from the germline J gene. Different DNA sequences within this sample yield the same CDR3. The V call is TRBV20-1, the J call TRBJ1-5; D may be TRBD1 (6 bases). CDR3 length: 14 amino acids. V was pared by 3 bases and J by 0 bases, with 9 bases between. CDR1 DFQATT and CDR2 SNEGSKA come from the germline V gene (reference sequence). CDR3 DNA, as far as it was read: TGCAGTGCTAGCCGGACAGATAGCAATCAGCCC. It is translated as CSASRTDSNQP. The full CDR3 sequence reads CSASRTDSNQPQHF.

With regard to this clone: The CDR3 end lies 3 residues beyond the end of the read and is filled in from the germline J gene. V and J are TRBV10-3 and TRBJ1-2, with D unclear. Trimming pared 4 bases from V and 7 bases from J, leaving 16 bases between. The length of the CDR3 is 14 residues. The V gene's germline CDR1 is ENHRY and CDR2 SYGVKD. The CDR3 bases that were read are TGTGCCATCAGTGCATCAGTTACCGAGAGTGGC. Translated, it gives CAISASVTESG. The full CDR3 sequence reads CAISASVTESGYTF.

Regarding this clone: The read finishes 3 residues shy of the CDR3 end, and the germline J gene is used to complete it. V and J are TRBV7-6 and TRBJ2-1; D might be TRBD1 (6 bases). Germline-derived CDR1 and CDR2 are SGHVS and FNYEAQ. CDR3 length equals 13 residues. Trimming shortened V by 0 bases and J by 6 bases, and 6 bases separated the two germline ends. The part of the CDR3 DNA that was read is TGTGCCAGCAGCTTAGCGACAGGCAATGAG. The encoded protein is CASSLATGNE. In full, the CDR3 is CASSLATGNEQFF.

CDR3 sequence reads: CASRAGTRHHNEQFF. CDR3 bases read: TGTGCCAGCAGAGCCGGGACTCGCCACCACAATGAG. V gene TRBV6-8 combines with J gene TRBJ2-1, with a tentative D call TRBD2 (6 bases). Read sequence stops 3 residues before the CDR3 end, and the germline J gene provides the missing end. CDR3 size: 15 residues. Between the trimmed V and J ends, which lost 6 bases and 5 bases, there was a span of 17 bases. Germline lookup yields CDR1 MNHGY and CDR2 SAAAGT.

Concerning this clone: Sequencing ends 3 residues short of the CDR3 end; the germline J gene provides the rest. J is TRBJ2-4 and V is TRBV7-9, with D unresolved. Germline-derived CDR1 and CDR2 are SEHNR and FQNEAQ (reference sequence). The CDR3 consists of 12 residues. The CDR3 DNA, read in part, is TGTGCCAGCAGCTTTGGGCCAGATGGT. Residues: CASSFGPDG. In full, the CDR3 reads CASSFGPDGQYF.

In the case of this clone: Coverage ceases 3 residues before the CDR3 finishes, and the germline J gene fills in the end. The rearrangement uses TRBV20-1 and TRBJ2-1, with TRBD1 identical over 9 bases. Trimming took 4 bases from V and 7 from J; bases not matched to a gene: 8. Germline loops: CDR1 DFQATT, CDR2 SNEGSKA (reference sequence). The CDR3 is 14 residues long. Incomplete CDR3 DNA: TGCAGTGCTATATCCGGGACAGGGTTTAATGAG. This translates into CSAISGTGFNE. The complete CDR3 reads CSAISGTGFNEQFF.

On this clone itself: The CDR3 goes on 3 residues after the read ends, and that part is filled in from the germline J gene. This sequence joins TRBV4-2 and TRBJ1-1, with D perhaps matching TRBD1 (5 bases). The CDR3 extends over 13 amino acids. From germline, CDR1 is LGHNA and CDR2 YNFKEQ. V dropped 1 base and J dropped 4 bases, with 7 bases sitting between them. This CDR3 reads CASSQARGTEAFF. The sequenced CDR3 bases are TGTGCCAGCAGCCAAGCTAGGGGCACTGAA.

Note on this clone: The read terminates 3 residues ahead of where the CDR3 ends, so the germline J gene completes it. The gene calls are TRBV30 and TRBJ1-2, with D tentatively TRBD1 (6 bases). This CDR3 spans 13 amino acids. Germline CDR1 is GTSNPN and CDR2 is SVGIG (reference sequence). Trimming removed 2 bases from V and 4 bases from J, with 11 bases in between. CDR3 DNA, as far as it was read: TGTGCCTGGAGTCCACGGGGGGCCTATGGC. Protein product: CAWSPRGAYG. The full-length CDR3 reads as CAWSPRGAYGYTF.

Worth noting for this clone: The sequence runs out 3 residues before the end of the CDR3; the remainder is reconstructed from the germline J gene. This chain connects TRBV14 to TRBJ2-3, with 7 bases aligning to TRBD2. Germline CDR1 SGHDN, CDR2 FVKESK. This CDR3 region has 17 residues. V was pared by 4 bases and J by 2 bases, with 12 bases of the junction left unmatched. CDR3 DNA, as far as it was read: TGTGCCAGCAGCCGATTTTGGGGGGGGTCCGACACAGATACG. Its translation is CASSRFWGGSDTDT. The whole CDR3 sequence is CASSRFWGGSDTDTQYF.